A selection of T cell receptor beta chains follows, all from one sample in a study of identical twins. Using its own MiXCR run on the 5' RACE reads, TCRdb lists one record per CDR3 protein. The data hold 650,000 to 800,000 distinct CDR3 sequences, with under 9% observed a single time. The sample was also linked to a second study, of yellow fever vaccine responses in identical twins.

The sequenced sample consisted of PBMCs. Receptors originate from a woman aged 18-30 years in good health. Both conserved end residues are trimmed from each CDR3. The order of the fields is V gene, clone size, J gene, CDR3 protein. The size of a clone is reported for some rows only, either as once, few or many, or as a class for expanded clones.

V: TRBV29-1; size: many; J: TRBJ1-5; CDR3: SVEVTGSRAQH
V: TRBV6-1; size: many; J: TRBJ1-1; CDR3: ASSTQGGNTEAF
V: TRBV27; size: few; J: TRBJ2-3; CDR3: ASSPIRSTDTQY
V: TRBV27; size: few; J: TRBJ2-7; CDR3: ASSPTGGVSYEQY
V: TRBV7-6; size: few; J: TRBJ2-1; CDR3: ASSLRLGSLEF
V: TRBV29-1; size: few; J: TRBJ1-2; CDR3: SVESDGSYGYT
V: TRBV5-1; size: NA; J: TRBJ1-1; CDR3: ASRPAGGTEAF
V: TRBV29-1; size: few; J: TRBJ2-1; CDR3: SVEDIIGLAGAHNEQF
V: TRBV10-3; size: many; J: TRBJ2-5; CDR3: AISVGGAQETQY
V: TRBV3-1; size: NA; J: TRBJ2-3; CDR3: ASSQQVQGTGTDTQY
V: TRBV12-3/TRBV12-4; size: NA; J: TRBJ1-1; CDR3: ASSGGMWENTEAF
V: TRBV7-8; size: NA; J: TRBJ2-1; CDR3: ASSRFLRERGDNEQF
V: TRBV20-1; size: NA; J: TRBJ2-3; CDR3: SARDYPDTQY
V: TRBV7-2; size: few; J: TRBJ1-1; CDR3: ASSRLVNTEAF
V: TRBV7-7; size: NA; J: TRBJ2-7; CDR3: ASSLVEDSYEQY
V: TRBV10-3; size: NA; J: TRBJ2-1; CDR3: AITPGWDNEQF
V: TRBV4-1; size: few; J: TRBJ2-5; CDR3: ASSHPQGEETQY
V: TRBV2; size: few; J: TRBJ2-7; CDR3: AVQNYRGTGEQY
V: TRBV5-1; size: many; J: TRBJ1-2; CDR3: ASSSGQDYGYT
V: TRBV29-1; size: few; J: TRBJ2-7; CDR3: SVTGTESSYEQY
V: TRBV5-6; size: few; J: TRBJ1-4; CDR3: ASSLRREKLF
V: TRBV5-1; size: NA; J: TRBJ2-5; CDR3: ASNLQPHDPETQY
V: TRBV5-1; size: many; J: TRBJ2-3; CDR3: ASNPSGANTDTQY
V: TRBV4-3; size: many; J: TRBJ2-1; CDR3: ASSQVSGGAEQF
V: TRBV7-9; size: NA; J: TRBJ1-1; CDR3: ASSLSGEAF
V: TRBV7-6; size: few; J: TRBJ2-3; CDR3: ASSLGARLNTQY
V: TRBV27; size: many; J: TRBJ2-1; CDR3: ASSLQAGAYNEQF
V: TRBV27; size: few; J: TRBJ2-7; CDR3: ASSLGGQDYEQY
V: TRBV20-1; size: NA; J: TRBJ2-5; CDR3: SAPRTSQETQY
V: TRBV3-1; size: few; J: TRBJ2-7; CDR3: ASSQGSAHYEQY
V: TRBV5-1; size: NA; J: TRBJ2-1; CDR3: ASSLAGTVNNEQF
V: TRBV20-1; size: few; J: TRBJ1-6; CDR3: SAQGQGSWGPLH
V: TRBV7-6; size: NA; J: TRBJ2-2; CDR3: ASSFGGVSTGELF
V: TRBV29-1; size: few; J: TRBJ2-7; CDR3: SAATGTYEQY
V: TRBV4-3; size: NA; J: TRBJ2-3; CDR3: ASSQDYAPTDTQY
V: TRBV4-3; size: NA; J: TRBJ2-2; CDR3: ASSQGTSGSANTGELF
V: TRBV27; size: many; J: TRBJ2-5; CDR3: ASSLIAGVDETQY
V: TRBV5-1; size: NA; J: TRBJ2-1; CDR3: ASRGAAEQF
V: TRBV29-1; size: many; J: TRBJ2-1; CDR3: SVEGTPGEAVGNEQF
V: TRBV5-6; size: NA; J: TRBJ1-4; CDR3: ASSSPGRFEKLF
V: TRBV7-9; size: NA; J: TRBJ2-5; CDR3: ASSPPRGGWQETQY
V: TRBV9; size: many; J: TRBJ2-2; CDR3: ASSVGPTGELF
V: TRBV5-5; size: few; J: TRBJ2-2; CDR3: ASSYYGTLNTGELF
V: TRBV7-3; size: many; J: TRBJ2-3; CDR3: ASSSSGDRTDTQY
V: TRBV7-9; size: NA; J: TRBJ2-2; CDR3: ASRQNTAGELF
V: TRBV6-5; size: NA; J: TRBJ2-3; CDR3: ASSYRLTSGRTDTQY
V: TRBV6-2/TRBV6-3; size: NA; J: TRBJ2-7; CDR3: ASSYRGTSGAYEQY
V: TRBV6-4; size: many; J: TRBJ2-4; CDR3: AGIRDSVAKNIQY
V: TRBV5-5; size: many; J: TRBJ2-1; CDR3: ASSFGPSSSYNEQF
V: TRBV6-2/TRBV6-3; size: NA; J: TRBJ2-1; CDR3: ASSSYLGPGQELTKQF
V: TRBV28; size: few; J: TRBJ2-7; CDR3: ASSFGGQAYEQY
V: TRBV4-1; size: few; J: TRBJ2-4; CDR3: ASSQEWASGRVGEAKNIQY
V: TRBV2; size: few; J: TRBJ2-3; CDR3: ATAGLLSTDTQY
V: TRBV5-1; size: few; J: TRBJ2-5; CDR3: ASSLAGNKGLETQY
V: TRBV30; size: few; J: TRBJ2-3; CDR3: AWSVIQGADTQY